The next 10 T cell receptor beta chains were all read from a single sample in a study of blood T cell repertoires in COVID-19. Libraries were prepared by immunoSEQ multiplex PCR; TCRdb keeps only in-frame clonotypes and omits some of them. The profile shows some 400,000 clones, more than 75% of them singletons. Sample: peripheral blood. All receptors come from a human donor in a cohort sampled during active COVID-19.

This sequence joins TRBV19 and TRBJ2-1; 9 bases are shared with TRBD2. CDR1 is LNHDA and CDR2 is SQIVND in the germline V gene (reference sequence). The CDR3 has 15 amino acids. V was clipped by 9 bases and J by 4 bases; unmatched bases: 10. The CDR3 nucleotides are TGTGCCAGCAACCGCTTAGCGGGGGAGTACAATGAGCAGTTCTTC. This gives the protein CASNRLAGEYNEQFF.

The chain has TRBV19 and TRBJ2-1, with TRBD2 matching over 14 bases. With V trimmed by 5 bases and J by 8 bases, 8 bases remained unmatched. The CDR3 spans 16 residues. Germline values: CDR1 LNHDA, CDR2 SQIVND (reference sequence). CDR3 nucleotide sequence: TGTGCCAGTAGTGAACGGACTAGCGGGAGGATCCATGAGCAGTTCTTC. Translating it yields CASSERTSGRIHEQFF.

This clone was recorded only once. The V call is TRBV29-1, the J call TRBJ2-4, with D maybe TRBD2 (5 bases). This CDR3 contains 12 residues. Deletions cut 7 bases from V and 8 bases from J, with 15 bases between. Germline V lookup: CDR1 SQVTM, CDR2 ANQGSEA. The DNA for the CDR3 is TGCAGCGCCTGGATCGTCGGGGACATTCAGTACTTC. Amino acids: CSAWIVGDIQYF.

The chain combines TRBV5-1 with TRBJ1-6; 7 nucleotides match TRBD1. The CDR3 length is 15 residues. The germline gives CDR1 SGHRS, CDR2 YFSETQ. V lost 4 bases and J lost 5; bases outside the gene matches: 6. CDR3 in DNA: TGCGCCAGCAGCCGATCTACAGGGGATAATTCACCCCTCCACTTT. This translates into CASSRSTGDNSPLHF.

This rearrangement joins TRBV4-1 to TRBJ1-1; D remains ambiguous. Trimming took off 2 bases at V and 3 bases at J, with 7 bases between the two ends. The CDR3 has 13 amino acids. Germline CDR1 is MGHRA and CDR2 is YSYEKL. In DNA, the CDR3 is TGCGCCAGCAGCCAAACGGTACACACTGAAGCTTTCTTT. Translated, it gives CASSQTVHTEAFF.

The rearrangement uses TRBV9 and TRBJ2-3, with TRBD1 identical over 7 bases. CDR3 size: 15 residues. V gave up 2 bases and J gave up 5 bases; unmatched junction bases: 8. CDR1 and CDR2 (germline): SGDLS, YYNGEE. CDR3 sequence reads: CASSVTGVPQDTQYF. The CDR3 DNA sequence: TGTGCCAGCAGCGTTACAGGGGTTCCACAAGATACGCAGTATTTT.

CDR3 nucleotide sequence: TGTGCCAGCAGCCCTGGACTTCTCACAGATACGCAGTATTTT. The encoded protein is CASSPGLLTDTQYF. J is TRBJ2-3 and V is TRBV11-2; a possible D gene is TRBD2 (5 bases). CDR1 SGHAT and CDR2 FQNNGV come from the germline V gene. This CDR3 spans 14 amino acids. The germline V and J ends were trimmed by 5 bases and 2 bases, with 11 bases remaining between them.

The chain combines TRBV11-3 with TRBJ2-1, with 11 bases matching TRBD1. The trim removed 3 bases at V and 9 bases at J, leaving 7 bases unmatched. The CDR3 consists of 15 residues. Germline-derived CDR1 and CDR2 are SGHNT and YENEEA. The CDR3 DNA sequence: TGTGCCAGCAGCTTCCGGACAGGGGGCCTGGGTGAGCAGTTCTTC. Protein sequence: CASSFRTGGLGEQFF. The full variable domain, its missing parts supplied by reference TRBV11-3 and TRBJ2-1, is EAGVVQSPRYKIIEKKQPVAFWCNPISGHNTLYWYLQNLGQGPELLIRYENEEAVDDSQLPKDRFSAERLKGVDSTLKIQPAELGDSAVYLCASSFRTGGLGEQFFGPGTRLTVL.

The sample holds many counts of this clone. J is TRBJ2-3 and V is TRBV25-1; D uncertain. The CDR3 runs to 13 residues. CDR1 is MGHDK, CDR2 SYGVNS, per germline. V lost 3 bases and J lost 2, with 6 bases in between. The DNA for the CDR3 is TGTGCCAGCAGTGATGACTCCACAGATACGCAGTATTTT. Translated: CASSDDSTDTQYF.

This sequence joins TRBV4-2 and TRBJ2-7; no reliable D call. The CDR3 consists of 17 residues. CDR1 is LGHNA, CDR2 YNFKEQ, per germline. Trimming took off 4 bases at V and 0 bases at J, with 19 bases between the two ends. Written as DNA, the CDR3 is TGTGCCAGCAGCCTAAGAATTGGGTCTGCGGACTCCTACGAGCAGTACTTC. Translation gives CASSLRIGSADSYEQYF.